A single sample is the source of the 8 T cell receptor beta chains below, sequenced in a study of T cell repertoires in cytomegalovirus infection. Via MiXCR, TCRdb re-called the reads, giving one row per CDR3 protein. This table has more than 65,000 distinct CDR3 sequences, approximately 43% appearing once. For these TCRs, the target antigens are not known. The sequenced sample was CD8+ T cells from cultured PBMCs, obtained from culture after CMV antigen stimulation. These receptor sequences come from a human donor in good health (CMV status not recorded). Some clones in this sample may be carry-over from other donors' samples.

V and J are TRBV7-8 and TRBJ2-3, with TRBD2 matching over 10 bases. Germline values: CDR1 SGHVS, CDR2 FQNEAQ. This CDR3 has 19 residues. V shed 5 bases and J 2 bases; nucleotides not matched to a gene: 16. The CDR3 sequence: CASSPYPSHTSGVTDTQYF. DNA of the CDR3: TGTGCCAGCAGCCCATACCCCTCCCACACTAGCGGGGTCACAGATACGCAGTATTTT. The whole variable domain, filled in from reference TRBV7-8 and TRBJ2-3, reads GAGVSQSPRYKVAKRGQDVALRCDPISGHVSLFWYQQALGQGPEFLTYFQNEAQLDKSGLPSDRFFAERPEGSVSTLKIQRTQQEDSAVYLCASSPYPSHTSGVTDTQYFGPGTRLTVL.

A few counts support this clonotype. The chain recombines TRBV6-1 with TRBJ1-5; 8 bases match TRBD1. J gave up 2 bases and V 8 bases, and 11 bases lay outside the gene matches. The length of the CDR3 is 16 residues. The germline gives CDR1 MNHNS, CDR2 SASEGT. CDR3 protein: CASRLSQGAGNQPQHF. CDR3 nucleotides: TGTGCCAGCCGTCTAAGTCAGGGGGCCGGCAATCAGCCCCAGCATTTT.

This clonotype has more than one count but fewer than ten. The rearrangement joins TRBV6-1 to TRBJ1-1, with 8 bases identical to TRBD1. Looked up from germline, CDR1 is MNHNS and CDR2 is SASEGT. This CDR3 region has 14 residues. The V gene end was trimmed by 6 bases and the J gene end by 6 bases; junction bases not matched to a gene: 9. The CDR3 nucleotides are TGTGCCAGCAGAGACCAGGGGGCCAGGGCTGAAGCTTTCTTT. Translation gives CASRDQGARAEAFF.

The genes are TRBV29-1 and TRBJ1-1, with TRBD1 as a possible D gene (5 bases). CDR3 size: 13 residues. CDR1 is SQVTM, CDR2 ANQGSEA, per germline. V was pared by 3 bases and J by 3 bases, with 11 bases between. The CDR3 region has the DNA TGCAGCGTTGACCCAGGGCCCTACACTGAAGCTTTCTTT. It translates to CSVDPGPYTEAFF. The variable domain in full, completed from reference TRBV29-1 and TRBJ1-1, reads SAVISQKPSRDICQRGTSLTIQCQVDSQVTMMFWYRQQPGQSLTLIATANQGSEATYESGFVIDKFPISRPNLTFSTLTVSNMSPEDSSIYLCSVDPGPYTEAFFGQGTRLTVV.

V usage is TRBV6-8 and J usage is TRBJ2-1; the D gene is possibly TRBD1 (6 bases). The CDR3 runs to 13 residues. Trimming took off 5 bases at V and 8 bases at J, with 13 bases between the two ends. The germline V gene encodes CDR1 MNHGY and CDR2 SAAAGT. The CDR3 reads CASSTGPRDEQFF. CDR3 DNA sequence: TGTGCCAGCAGTACAGGGCCGCGCGATGAGCAGTTCTTC.

The chain employs TRBV5-6 and TRBJ2-7, with TRBD1 matching over 9 bases. Germline V gene lookup returns CDR1 SGHDT and CDR2 YYEEEE. The CDR3 has 16 amino acids. Trimming took 2 bases from V and 3 from J; bases not matched to a gene: 9. DNA of the CDR3: TGTGCCAGCAGCTTATCAACAGGGGGCAAGATCTACGAGCAGTACTTC. Its translation is CASSLSTGGKIYEQYF.

The rearrangement uses TRBV6-5 and TRBJ2-1; no clear D gene. Looked up from germline, CDR1 is MNHEY and CDR2 is SVGAGI. This CDR3 has 15 residues. V was shortened by 0 bases and J by 3 bases, with 9 bases between the two germline ends. The CDR3 nucleotides read TGTGCCAGCAGTTACTCTGGCACCAACTACAATGAGCAGTTCTTC. Amino acid sequence: CASSYSGTNYNEQFF.

The chain combines TRBV28 with TRBJ2-2; 7 nucleotides line up with TRBD1. CDR1 and CDR2 from the germline V gene are MDHEN and SYDVKM. Losses at the gene ends were 5 bases for V and 5 bases for J; bases not matched to a gene: 11. This CDR3 has 16 amino acids. The CDR3 is CASSRPTGRETGELFF. As DNA, the CDR3 is TGTGCCAGCAGTCGCCCGACAGGGAGAGAGACCGGGGAGCTGTTTTTT.